The subject of this entry is one T cell receptor beta chain. This CDR3 contains 17 residues. CDR1 is DFQATT, CDR2 SNEGSKA, per germline (reference sequence). V lost 0 bases to trimming and J lost 5 bases, with 22 bases between them. MiXCR was run by TCRdb on the RT-PCR reads, yielding one entry per CDR3 protein. Here the sample spans hundreds of thousands of distinct CDR3 sequences, 14% being singletons. Sequencing used memory CD4+ T cells from blood. This sequence joins TRBV20-1 and TRBJ1-2, with a weak D call TRBD1 (5 bases). The clonotype comes from a female donor in good health, serving as a healthy control. This CDR3 reads CSARDRTEGGRGYGYTF. The DNA for the CDR3 is TGCAGTGCTAGAGATCGTACGGAAGGAGGGAGGGGATATGGCTACACCTTC.